Sequencing of this TCR beta chain was carried out in a study of blood T cell repertoires in COVID-19. Study as a whole: The origin of the acute and convalescent COVID-19 samples was the United States, Italy and Spain. Nucleic acid was either cDNA or gDNA, and it came from T cells, B-cell-depleted T cells, or PBMCs.

The germline gives CDR1 LNHDA, CDR2 SQIVND (reference sequence). This CDR3 spans 14 amino acids. The trim removed 3 bases at V and 8 bases at J, leaving 3 bases unmatched. As originally analysed: Estimated nucleated cell counts came from reference gene primer amplification. Sequencing used immunoSEQ multiplex PCR; TCRdb keeps in-frame clones, though not all of them. V and J calls and clone size are given by that table; D and trimming were obtained from the DNA. The sample has just under 75,000 clones, over 70% seen once. The clonotype was recovered from a man aged 80 or over with active or convalescent COVID-19. What was sequenced was peripheral blood. J is TRBJ2-1 and V is TRBV19; 11 bases align to TRBD2. The CDR3 region has the DNA TGTGCCAGTAGTATTACTAGCGGGAGTTATGAGCAGTTCTTC. As protein: CASSITSGSYEQFF.